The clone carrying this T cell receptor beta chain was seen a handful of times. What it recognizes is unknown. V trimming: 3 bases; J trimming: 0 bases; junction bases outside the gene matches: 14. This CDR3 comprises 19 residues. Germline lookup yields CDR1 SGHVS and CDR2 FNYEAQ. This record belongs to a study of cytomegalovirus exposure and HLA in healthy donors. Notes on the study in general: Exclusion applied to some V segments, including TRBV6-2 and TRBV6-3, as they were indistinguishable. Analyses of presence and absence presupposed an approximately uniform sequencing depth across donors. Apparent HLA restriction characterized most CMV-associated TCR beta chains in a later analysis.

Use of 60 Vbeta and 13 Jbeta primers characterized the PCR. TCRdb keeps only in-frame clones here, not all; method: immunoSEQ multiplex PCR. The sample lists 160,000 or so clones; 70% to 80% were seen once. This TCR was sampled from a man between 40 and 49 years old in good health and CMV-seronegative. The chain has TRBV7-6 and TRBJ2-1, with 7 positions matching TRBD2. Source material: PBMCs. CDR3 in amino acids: CASSFSPIIAGSSYNEQFF. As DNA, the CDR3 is TGTGCCAGCAGCTTTTCACCTATTATAGCGGGCAGCTCCTACAATGAGCAGTTCTTC.